A selection of T cell receptor beta chains follows, all from one sample in a study of cytomegalovirus exposure and HLA in healthy donors. Repertoires were generated with immunoSEQ multiplex PCR, while TCRdb's copy carries only in-frame clones and drops some. The sample yields some 200,000 clones, of which the top ten take up roughly 1.2%. Sequencing was performed on PBMCs. Receptors were obtained from a girl aged 2 to 9 in good health and CMV-seropositive. The CDR3 runs from the conserved cysteine through the conserved F or W. The order of the fields is J gene, D gene, V gene, CDR3 protein. The D gene is left open where the match is weak.

j_call: TRBJ2-2
d_call: TRBD2
v_call: TRBV5-4
cdr3_aa: CASSLGGLAGGYTGELFF

j_call: TRBJ2-1
d_call: .
v_call: TRBV5-1
cdr3_aa: CASSDEQGSEQFF

j_call: TRBJ2-3
d_call: TRBD2
v_call: TRBV11-2
cdr3_aa: CASSHIAGGRADTQYF

j_call: TRBJ2-5
d_call: .
v_call: TRBV29-1
cdr3_aa: CSVRAGVNWETQYF

j_call: TRBJ1-4
d_call: .
v_call: TRBV7-2
cdr3_aa: CASSSSGAGPEKLFF

j_call: TRBJ2-7
d_call: TRBD2
v_call: TRBV4-2
cdr3_aa: CASSQDPTSRAYEQYF

j_call: TRBJ2-6
d_call: TRBD1
v_call: TRBV2
cdr3_aa: CASSPTGAPSGANVLTF

j_call: TRBJ2-2
d_call: .
v_call: TRBV27
cdr3_aa: CASSWRGETGELFF

j_call: TRBJ2-5
d_call: .
v_call: TRBV30
cdr3_aa: CAWSRRVQETQYF

j_call: .
d_call: TRBD1
v_call: TRBV19
cdr3_aa: CATKDRAYEQYF

j_call: TRBJ2-2
d_call: .
v_call: TRBV5-1
cdr3_aa: CASSLQGSGELFF

j_call: TRBJ2-7
d_call: TRBD2
v_call: TRBV30
cdr3_aa: CAWSGAGVYEQYF

j_call: TRBJ1-4
d_call: TRBD1
v_call: TRBV5-1
cdr3_aa: CASSSSGTGVEKLFF

j_call: TRBJ2-7
d_call: TRBD2
v_call: TRBV19
cdr3_aa: CASSMGGVAYEQYF

j_call: TRBJ1-2
d_call: .
v_call: TRBV6-4
cdr3_aa: CASSTPEGLYTF

j_call: TRBJ1-1
d_call: TRBD1
v_call: TRBV5-1
cdr3_aa: CASSLTRTGSTEAFF

j_call: TRBJ1-2
d_call: TRBD1
v_call: TRBV19
cdr3_aa: CASSPGQEPPYGYTF

j_call: TRBJ1-1
d_call: .
v_call: TRBV5-1
cdr3_aa: CASSQGIVATEAFF

j_call: TRBJ2-3
d_call: TRBD1
v_call: TRBV19
cdr3_aa: CAAALRGTGGPTDTQYF